Shown below are 8 T cell receptor beta chains from a single sample sequenced in a study of blood T cell repertoires in COVID-19. Generated by immunoSEQ multiplex PCR, the TCRdb table keeps only in-frame clones and is missing some. Of 150,000 to 200,000 clones listed, approximately 79% are singletons. The sample comprised peripheral blood. Receptors were obtained from a woman aged 70-85 years with acute or convalescent COVID-19.

The chain uses TRBV18 and TRBJ2-2; a weak D match, TRBD1 (6 bases). V lost 6 bases, J lost 6 bases, and 17 bases lay in between. Looked up from germline, CDR1 is KGHSH and CDR2 is LQKENI. The CDR3 spans 15 residues. The CDR3 nucleotides are TGTGCCAGCTCCCCGCCAGGGGTATACGCCGGGGAGCTGTTTTTT. Protein sequence: CASSPPGVYAGELFF.

This rearrangement joins TRBV5-1 to TRBJ2-5; 10 nucleotides agree with TRBD2. Trimming removed 2 bases from V and 4 bases from J; junction bases left unmatched: 5. This CDR3 spans 15 amino acids. Germline V gene sequence: CDR1 SGHRS, CDR2 YFSETQ. This CDR3 reads CASSLASGSSETQYF. CDR3 nucleotides: TGCGCCAGCAGCTTAGCTAGCGGGAGTTCAGAGACCCAGTACTTC.

This clone was found a few times. The chain recombines TRBV5-1 with TRBJ2-5; D ambiguous. Germline CDR1 reads SGHRS; CDR2 reads YFSETQ. Trimming removed 7 bases at V and 0 bases at J, with 16 bases between. The CDR3 is made up of 15 amino acids. The CDR3, as DNA: TGCGCCAGCGGGCCTACGGCGCCATACCAAGAGACCCAGTACTTC. The encoded protein is CASGPTAPYQETQYF.

The rearrangement uses TRBV7-9 and TRBJ2-3; 9 bases agree with TRBD1. This CDR3 is 16 amino acids long. CDR1 is SEHNR and CDR2 is FQNEAQ in the germline V gene (reference sequence). Trimming at V came to 7 bases and at J to 3 bases, leaving 11 bases not matched to a gene. Here the CDR3 reads CASIPASGQGTDTQYF. CDR3 coding DNA: TGTGCCAGCATCCCGGCGTCGGGACAGGGTACAGATACGCAGTATTTT.

The V gene is TRBV30, the J gene TRBJ2-2; the D gene is possibly TRBD2 (7 bases). Trimming removed 4 bases at V and 6 bases at J, with 18 bases between. CDR1 is GTSNPN and CDR2 is SVGIG in the germline V gene (reference sequence). CDR3 size: 15 residues. The CDR3: CAWIPGAGAAGELFF. The CDR3 DNA is TGTGCCTGGATTCCAGGGGCGGGAGCGGCCGGGGAGCTGTTTTTT.

J is TRBJ2-1 and V is TRBV14; 10 bases agree with TRBD2. Per germline, CDR1 SGHDN and CDR2 FVKESK. Trimming removed 5 bases from V and 3 bases from J; junction bases left unmatched: 4. CDR3 size: 15 residues. DNA of the CDR3: TGTGCCAGCAGCGCTAGCGGGAGTCTCTACAATGAGCAGTTCTTC. This gives the protein CASSASGSLYNEQFF.

The rearrangement links TRBV27 to TRBJ2-1, with 7 bases lining up with TRBD2. J was trimmed by 14 bases and V by 2 bases; bases with no gene match: 6. Germline V gene sequence: CDR1 MNHEY, CDR2 SMNVEV (reference sequence). This CDR3 region has 12 residues. The CDR3 loop reads CASSLSGIGEFF. The CDR3, as DNA: TGTGCCAGCAGTTTAAGCGGGATAGGGGAGTTCTTC.

CDR3 in DNA: TGTGCCAGTAGTATAAGCGGAAGCTCTTTGAGCTCTGAAGCTTTCTTT. Protein sequence: CASSISGSSLSSEAFF. The chain carries TRBV19 and TRBJ1-1; no clear D gene. The CDR3 contains 16 residues. The V end lost 2 bases, the J end lost 6 bases, and 19 bases lay between the germline ends. Germline V gives CDR1 LNHDA, CDR2 SQIVND (reference sequence).